Listed here are 30 T cell receptor beta chains from one sample, sequenced in a study of shared clonotypes between healthy human individuals. CD45RO-negative cells were positively selected for CCR7, leaving out terminally differentiated effector memory CD45RA+ cells. Produced via immunoSEQ multiplex PCR; TCRdb's table is partial and in-frame only. This table has about 1,900,000 clones, about 95% appearing once. Material for sequencing was naive CD8+ T cells sorted from blood. These receptor sequences come from a man between 18 and 29 years old in good health.

The chain is built from TRBV4-1 and TRBJ1-1; D uncertain. CDR1 is MGHRA, CDR2 YSYEKL, per germline. CDR3 length equals 14 residues. The germline V and J ends were trimmed by 1 base and 4 bases, with 10 bases remaining between them. This CDR3 reads CASSQGGFGTEAFF. The CDR3 DNA sequence: TGCGCCAGCAGCCAAGGGGGTTTCGGCACTGAAGCTTTCTTT.

This rearrangement joins TRBV6-5 to TRBJ1-6; the match to TRBD1 covers 8 bases. The CDR3 contains 14 residues. Germline V lookup: CDR1 MNHEY, CDR2 SVGAGI. V shed 6 bases, J shed 7 bases, and the junction held 5 bases outside the gene matches. CDR3: CASRSGTGNSPLHF. DNA of the CDR3: TGTGCCAGCAGGTCCGGGACAGGAAATTCACCCCTCCACTTT.

The rearrangement uses TRBV14 and TRBJ1-2; D remains ambiguous. With 0 bases removed from V and 4 bases from J, the gap between germline ends came to 6 bases. Germline CDR1 is SGHDN and CDR2 is FVKESK. The CDR3 has 13 amino acids. CDR3 sequence (DNA): TGTGCCAGCAGCCAAGATACCAGCTATGGCTACACCTTC. This sequence encodes CASSQDTSYGYTF.

The V gene is TRBV4-1, the J gene TRBJ1-1; D remains unclear. Trimming took off 0 bases at V and 7 bases at J, with 18 bases between the two ends. The germline CDR1 and CDR2 sequences are MGHRA and YSYEKL. There are 16 residues in the CDR3. In nucleotides, the CDR3 is TGCGCCAGCAGCCAAGATCCTATCGTATGGCCCTTTGAAGCTTTCTTT. This gives the protein CASSQDPIVWPFEAFF.

This chain uses TRBV4-1 with TRBJ1-5, with a possible D match to TRBD1 (5 bases). Germline lookup yields CDR1 MGHRA and CDR2 YSYEKL. This CDR3 region has 15 residues. Trimming cost V 0 bases and J 0 bases, with 6 bases left between them. CDR3 sequence: CASSQDRASNQPQHF. DNA of the CDR3: TGCGCCAGCAGCCAAGACAGGGCTAGCAATCAGCCCCAGCATTTT.

This chain joins TRBV9 and TRBJ2-2; possible D gene TRBD2, 5 bases. Trimming took 4 bases from V and 6 from J, leaving 19 bases between them. Germline CDR1 SGDLS, CDR2 YYNGEE. This CDR3 is 16 amino acids long. CDR3 nucleotide sequence: TGTGCCAGCAGCCCACCTGCACTAGTTAACGCCGGGGAGCTGTTTTTT. Translation: CASSPPALVNAGELFF.

This clone was picked up a small number of times. The V call is TRBV3-2, the J call TRBJ2-7. TRBV3-2 is flagged as a pseudogene. This CDR3 is 9 amino acids long. The CDR3, as DNA: TGTGCCAGCAGCTGCGAGCAGTACTTC. Its protein product is CASSCEQYF.

This rearrangement joins TRBV18 to TRBJ2-7; TRBD1 matches 8 bases. CDR1 KGHSH and CDR2 LQKENI come from the germline V gene. The CDR3 has 16 amino acids. J gave up 1 base and V 4 bases, and 9 bases lay outside the gene matches. The CDR3 reads CASSRITGGFSYEQYF. Written as DNA, the CDR3 is TGTGCCAGCTCACGGATTACAGGGGGGTTTTCCTACGAGCAGTACTTC. Full variable domain (missing parts from reference TRBV18 and TRBJ2-7): NAGVMQNPRHLVRRRGQEARLRCSPMKGHSHVYWYRQLPEEGLKFMVYLQKENIIDESGMPKERFSAEFPKEGPSILRIQQVVRGDSAAYFCASSRITGGFSYEQYFGPGTRLTVT.

This chain connects TRBV6-5 to TRBJ2-1; 11 nucleotides line up with TRBD2. Germline CDR1 MNHEY, CDR2 SVGAGI. The junction had 10 bases not matched to a gene; V was cut back by 4 bases and J by 8 bases. The CDR3 is 16 residues long. CDR3 amino acids: CASSSPTSGRDYEQFF. The CDR3 bases are TGTGCCAGCAGTTCGCCCACTAGCGGGAGAGATTATGAGCAGTTCTTC.

The V call is TRBV4-1, the J call TRBJ2-1; tentative D call: TRBD1 (6 bases). Per germline, CDR1 MGHRA and CDR2 YSYEKL. The V end lost 4 bases, the J end lost 3 bases, and 13 bases lay between the germline ends. The CDR3 spans 15 residues. Here the CDR3 reads CASSPTGSDYNEQFF. CDR3 bases: TGCGCCAGCAGCCCTACAGGGAGTGACTACAATGAGCAGTTCTTC.

V and J are TRBV4-1 and TRBJ2-7; D is uncertain. Germline CDR1 reads MGHRA; CDR2 reads YSYEKL. The germline V and J ends were trimmed by 3 bases and 1 base, with 10 bases remaining between them. The CDR3 length is 14 residues. CDR3: CASSQPARSYEQYF. The CDR3 bases are TGCGCCAGCAGCCAGCCGGCCCGATCCTACGAGCAGTACTTC.

The chain is built from TRBV27 and TRBJ1-5; D uncertain. The CDR3 has 13 amino acids. The germline V gene has CDR1 MNHEY and CDR2 SMNVEV (reference sequence). V was pared by 10 bases and J by 2 bases, with 12 bases between. The CDR3 loop is CATHGEGNQPQHF. The CDR3 nucleotides are TGTGCCACCCATGGAGAGGGCAATCAGCCCCAGCATTTT.

J is TRBJ2-5 and V is TRBV5-1, with D maybe TRBD1 (6 bases). The CDR3 totals 15 residues. The V gene's germline CDR1 is SGHRS and CDR2 YFSETQ. V lost 4 bases, J lost 2 bases, and 15 bases lay in between. CDR3 sequence: CASSPDSSIQETQYF. CDR3 DNA: TGCGCCAGCAGCCCGGACAGTAGTATACAAGAGACCCAGTACTTC.

Concerning this clone: The junction does not match germline at one end; this may be a read error. The chain recombines TRBV18 with TRBJ2-1; 11 nucleotides agree with TRBD2. The V gene's germline CDR1 is KGHSH and CDR2 LQKENI. This CDR3 comprises 15 residues. CDR3 region: CASSSPGLAANEQFF. Written as DNA, the CDR3 is TGTGCCAGCTCATCACCGGGACTAGCGGCCAATGAGCAGTTCTTC.

This rearrangement joins TRBV7-9 to TRBJ2-7, with TRBD2 matching 8 bases. With 3 bases clipped from V and 6 bases from J, the junction kept 7 bases outside the gene matches. Germline assignment: CDR1 SEHNR and CDR2 FQNEAQ (reference sequence). This CDR3 spans 14 amino acids. CDR3 bases: TGTGCCAGCAGCTTCGCCTCCGGGGGGGTCGAGCAGTACTTC. The encoded protein is CASSFASGGVEQYF.

The chain has TRBV5-5 and TRBJ2-2; tentatively, D is TRBD1 (6 bases). CDR3 size: 14 residues. Germline V gene sequence: CDR1 SGHKS, CDR2 YYEKEE (reference sequence). Trimming pared 0 bases from V and 6 bases from J, leaving 9 bases between. In nucleotides, the CDR3 is TGTGCCAGCAGCTTGGCACAGGGAGCCGGGGAGCTGTTTTTT. It translates to CASSLAQGAGELFF.

The V and J genes are TRBV27 and TRBJ1-1; 10 bases agree with TRBD1. Germline V gene sequence: CDR1 MNHEY, CDR2 SMNVEV (reference sequence). This CDR3 comprises 17 residues. J lost 1 base, V lost 4 bases, and 9 bases had no gene match. The CDR3 bases are TGTGCCAGCAGTTCAAACCGGGACAGGGGCCCGAACACTGAAGCTTTCTTT. Protein: CASSSNRDRGPNTEAFF.

On this clone: The same CDR3 can be traced to other DNA sequences in this sample. The chain uses TRBV7-9 and TRBJ2-7; D possibly matches TRBD1 or TRBD2 (5 bases each). This CDR3 is built from 14 residues. V lost 4 bases, J lost 2 bases, and 12 bases lay in between. Germline V gene sequence: CDR1 SEHNR, CDR2 FQNEAQ (reference sequence). The CDR3 reads CASSSGTATYEQYF. Here the CDR3 DNA reads TGTGCCAGCAGCTCCGGGACGGCTACCTACGAGCAGTACTTC.

The genes are TRBV2 and TRBJ1-4; no reliable D call. With 3 bases removed from V and 5 bases from J, the gap between germline ends came to 10 bases. The CDR3 is 14 amino acids. Germline V gene data show CDR1 as SNHLY and CDR2 as FYNNEI. The CDR3 bases are TGTGCCAGCAGTGAGGGCAGTTCCAATGAAAAACTGTTTTTT. It encodes CASSEGSSNEKLFF.

The chain joins TRBV28 to TRBJ2-5; D gene ambiguous. The CDR3 consists of 13 residues. V lost 6 bases and J 1 base, leaving 9 bases between the germline ends. Germline-derived CDR1 and CDR2 are MDHEN and SYDVKM. The CDR3 spells CASSSYSQETQYF. CDR3 nucleotides: TGTGCCAGCAGCTCGTACAGCCAAGAGACCCAGTACTTC.

In its sample, this clone was seen a few times. The chain recombines TRBV5-4 with TRBJ1-2, with D tentatively TRBD1 (5 bases). The CDR3 totals 12 residues. Germline CDR1 and CDR2: SGHNT and YYREEE (reference sequence). V lost 10 bases, J lost 4 bases, and 14 bases lay in between. CDR3 in DNA: TGTGCCCCCGTTTGGCAGGGCTATGGCTACACCTTC. Its protein is CAPVWQGYGYTF.

V usage is TRBV6-5 and J usage is TRBJ2-5, with 9 bases aligning to TRBD2. The length of the CDR3 is 15 residues. After removal of 6 bases from V and 1 base from J, the junction contained 6 bases not matched to a gene. Looked up from germline, CDR1 is MNHEY and CDR2 is SVGAGI. The CDR3 loop reads CASRQAGGVQETQYF. The CDR3 coding sequence is TGTGCCAGCAGACAAGCGGGAGGCGTCCAAGAGACCCAGTACTTC.

V usage is TRBV7-9 and J usage is TRBJ2-7; D may be TRBD2 (5 bases). The CDR3 length is 14 residues. The germline V gene encodes CDR1 SEHNR and CDR2 FQNEAQ (reference sequence). The V and J ends lost 2 bases and 5 bases respectively, with 13 bases between them. The CDR3 coding sequence is TGTGCCAGCAGCTTACCCGAGACCGGGGACGAGCAGTACTTC. Its translation: CASSLPETGDEQYF. The full variable domain, its missing parts supplied by reference TRBV7-9 and TRBJ2-7, is DTGVSQNPRHKITKRGQNVTFRCDPISEHNRLYWYRQTLGQGPEFLTYFQNEAQLEKSRLLSDRFSAERPKGSFSTLEIQRTEQGDSAMYLCASSLPETGDEQYFGPGTRLTVT.

This sequence joins TRBV6-1 and TRBJ2-7; D remains ambiguous. The ends were cut back, 6 bases at V and 4 bases at J, with 4 bases in the middle. The CDR3 has 10 amino acids. Germline CDR1 is MNHNS and CDR2 is SASEGT. In DNA, the CDR3 is TGTGCCAGCAGGCGGTACGAGCAGTACTTC. It is translated as CASRRYEQYF.

The chain has TRBV6-1 and TRBJ2-3; tentative D call: TRBD2 (5 bases). Looked up from germline, CDR1 is MNHNS and CDR2 is SASEGT. Trimming shortened V by 0 bases and J by 8 bases, and 12 bases separated the two germline ends. The CDR3 runs to 14 residues. The CDR3 DNA sequence: TGTGCCAGCAGTGAAGCGGACTGGCCGGGTACGCAGTATTTT. It codes for CASSEADWPGTQYF.

The genes are TRBV10-2 and TRBJ2-1; TRBD2 agrees at 8 bases. The junction had 11 bases not matched to a gene; V was cut back by 3 bases and J by 4 bases. Per germline, CDR1 WSHSY and CDR2 SAAADI. The CDR3 spans 17 residues. The CDR3 nucleotides are TGCGCCAGCAGTGAAGGGCCTAGCGGGTACAATTACAATGAGCAGTTCTTC. Translation: CASSEGPSGYNYNEQFF.

CDR3 bases: TGTGCCAGCAGCTTAGAAGCAGGCACCGACAATCAGCCCCAGCATTTT. Its translation is CASSLEAGTDNQPQHF. The V gene is TRBV7-6, the J gene TRBJ1-5; D ambiguous. This CDR3 is 16 amino acids long. Germline CDR1 SGHVS, CDR2 FNYEAQ. V was pared by 1 base and J by 3 bases, with 13 bases between.

CDR3 protein: CASSRTGTGAYEQYF. The CDR3 bases are TGTGCCAGCAGCCGCACCGGGACAGGGGCCTACGAGCAGTACTTC. V and J are TRBV11-2 and TRBJ2-7; 10 nucleotides agree with TRBD1. J lost 2 bases, V lost 5 bases, and 6 bases had no gene match. Looked up from germline, CDR1 is SGHAT and CDR2 is FQNNGV. CDR3 length: 15 amino acids.

J is TRBJ1-4 and V is TRBV19; D gene uncertain. CDR1 LNHDA and CDR2 SQIVND come from the germline V gene (reference sequence). CDR3 length: 14 amino acids. With 6 bases removed from V and 9 bases from J, the gap between germline ends came to 17 bases. The CDR3 DNA follows: TGTGCCAGTAGCCCCGCCTCTACGGGCCAAAAACTGTTTTTT. Its protein product is CASSPASTGQKLFF.

CDR3 nucleotide sequence: TGTGCCAGCAGTGTAGCGGGGGCGAGCTACAATGAGCAGTTCTTC. As protein: CASSVAGASYNEQFF. The V and J genes are TRBV2 and TRBJ2-1, with 9 bases aligning to TRBD2. There are 15 residues in the CDR3. The ends lost 4 bases at V and 3 bases at J; junction bases unmatched: 4. Germline V gene sequence: CDR1 SNHLY, CDR2 FYNNEI. The entire variable domain, with the rest obtained from reference TRBV2 and TRBJ2-1, is as follows: EPEVTQTPSHQVTQMGQEVILRCVPISNHLYFYWYRQILGQKVEFLVSFYNNEISEKSEIFDDQFSVERPDGSNFTLKIRSTKLEDSAMYFCASSVAGASYNEQFFGPGTRLTVL.